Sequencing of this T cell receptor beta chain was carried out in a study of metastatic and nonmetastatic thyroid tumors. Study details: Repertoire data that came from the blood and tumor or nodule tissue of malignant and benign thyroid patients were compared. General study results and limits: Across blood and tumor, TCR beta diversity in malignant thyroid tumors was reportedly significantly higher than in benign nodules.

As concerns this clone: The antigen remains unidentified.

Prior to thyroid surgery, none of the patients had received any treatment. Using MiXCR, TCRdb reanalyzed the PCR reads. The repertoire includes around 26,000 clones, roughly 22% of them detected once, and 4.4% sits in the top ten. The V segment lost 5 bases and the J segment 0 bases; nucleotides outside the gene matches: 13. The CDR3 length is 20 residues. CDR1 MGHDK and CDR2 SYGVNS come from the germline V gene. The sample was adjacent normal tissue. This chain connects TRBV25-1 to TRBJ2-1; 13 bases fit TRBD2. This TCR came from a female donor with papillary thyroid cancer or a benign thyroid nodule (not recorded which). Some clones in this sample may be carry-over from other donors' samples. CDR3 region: CASSPRLGLAGQGSYNEQFF. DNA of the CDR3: TGTGCCAGCAGTCCGAGGTTGGGACTAGCGGGGCAGGGCTCCTACAATGAGCAGTTCTTC.